A selection of T cell receptor beta chains follows, all from one sample in a study of cytomegalovirus exposure and HLA in healthy donors. Method: immunoSEQ multiplex PCR; TCRdb's copy keeps in-frame clones and lacks some. The sample carries around 140,000 clones, 61% recorded once. Sequencing was performed on PBMCs. Every receptor here comes from a male donor in good health and CMV-seronegative. The CDR3 runs from the conserved cysteine through the conserved F or W. The D gene is left open where the match is weak. For some rows the clone size is stated as once, few or many, or as a class when expanded; others skip it.

v_gene	j_gene	abundance	d_gene	CDR3aa	CDR3nt
TRBV28	TRBJ1-5	NA	TRBD1	CASTLPRTGGQPQHF	TGTGCCAGCACCCTCCCCAGGACAGGGGGCCAGCCCCAGCATTTT
TRBV11-2	TRBJ1-1	NA	TRBD1	CASSRDRGLSEAFF	TGTGCCAGCAGCCGGGACAGGGGCTTATCTGAAGCTTTCTTT
TRBV7-9	TRBJ2-3	NA	NA	CASSTSRGARNTQYF	TGTGCCAGCAGCACAAGCCGGGGGGCCCGGAATACGCAGTATTTT
TRBV7-2	TRBJ2-1	few	NA	CASTRGRGLYNEQFF	TGTGCCAGCACCCGCGGTAGGGGACTGTACAATGAGCAGTTCTTC
TRBV7-2	TRBJ2-5	NA	NA	CASSLYGQSEETQYF	TGTGCCAGCAGCTTATATGGGCAGTCTGAAGAGACCCAGTACTTC
TRBV7-9	TRBJ1-1	NA	TRBD1	CASSLGTGNTEAFF	TGTGCCAGCAGCTTAGGGACAGGGAACACTGAAGCTTTCTTT
TRBV7-9	TRBJ2-5	once	NA	CASSPLGPQETQYF	TGTGCCAGCAGCCCCCTAGGCCCTCAAGAGACCCAGTACTTC
TRBV5-1	TRBJ2-7	NA	TRBD2	CASSQGTSEGEQYF	TGCGCCAGCAGCCAAGGGACTAGCGAGGGAGAGCAGTACTTC
TRBV28	TRBJ1-5	NA	NA	CASSWGEGNQPQHF	TGTGCCAGCAGTTGGGGGGAAGGCAATCAGCCCCAGCATTTT
TRBV7-3	TRBJ2-2	NA	NA	CASSLEAQRTGELFF	TGTGCCAGCAGCTTAGAAGCCCAGAGGACCGGGGAGCTGTTTTTT
TRBV7-9	TRBJ1-1	NA	NA	CSSSLGKFNSRERAEAFF	TGTTCCAGCAGCTTAGGGAAGTTCAATAGCAGGGAAAGGGCTGAAGCTTTCTTT
TRBV4-1	TRBJ2-3	NA	NA	CASSQDGPDTQYF	TGCGCCAGCAGCCAAGACGGTCCCGATACGCAGTATTTT
TRBV7-3	TRBJ1-1	few	NA	CASSLNRNTEAFF	TGTGCCAGCAGCTTAAACAGGAACACTGAAGCTTTCTTT
TRBV7-2	TRBJ2-3	NA	TRBD2	CASSLGRLAGITDTQYF	TGTGCCAGCAGCTTAGGTCGGCTAGCGGGGATCACAGATACGCAGTATTTT
TRBV6-1	TRBJ2-5	NA	NA	CASSEAQGTGAETQYF	TGTGCCAGCAGTGAAGCTCAGGGTACGGGAGCGGAGACCCAGTACTTC
TRBV4-3	TRBJ2-3	NA	NA	CASSQDPGGGTGADTQYF	TGCGCCAGCAGCCAAGATCCCGGGGGGGGAACAGGGGCAGATACGCAGTATTTT